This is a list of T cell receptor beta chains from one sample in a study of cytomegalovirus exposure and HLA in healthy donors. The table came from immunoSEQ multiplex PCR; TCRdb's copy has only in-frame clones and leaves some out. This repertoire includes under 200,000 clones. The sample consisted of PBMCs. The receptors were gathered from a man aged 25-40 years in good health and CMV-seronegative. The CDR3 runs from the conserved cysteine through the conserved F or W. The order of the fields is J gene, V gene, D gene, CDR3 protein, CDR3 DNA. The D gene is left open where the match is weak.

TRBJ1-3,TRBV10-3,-,CAISDWGAGNTIYF,TGTGCCATCAGTGATTGGGGGGCTGGAAACACCATATATTTT
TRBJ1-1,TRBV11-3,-,CASRRGGRNTEAFF,TGTGCCAGCCGGAGGGGGGGCCGGAACACTGAAGCTTTCTTT
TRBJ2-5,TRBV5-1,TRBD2,CASSLEREGQRGGGMETETQYF,TGCGCCAGCAGCTTGGAGCGGGAGGGTCAGCGGGGGGGCGGAATGGAAACGGAGACCCAGTACTTC
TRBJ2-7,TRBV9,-,CASSIPRREQYF,TGTGCCAGCAGCATCCCCCGCAGGGAGCAGTACTTC
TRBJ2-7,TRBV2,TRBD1,CASSLRDRGSYEQYF,TGTGCCAGCAGCCTACGGGACAGGGGTTCCTACGAGCAGTACTTC
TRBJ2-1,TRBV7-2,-,CASFNRDKRNNEQFF,TGTGCCAGTTTTAACCGGGACAAGAGAAACAATGAGCAGTTCTTC
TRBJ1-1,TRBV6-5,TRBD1,CASSRQGEGTEAFF,TGTGCCAGCAGTCGACAGGGGGAGGGCACTGAAGCTTTCTTT
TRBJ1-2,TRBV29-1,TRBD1,CSVGTGGDYGYTF,TGCAGCGTCGGGACAGGGGGGGACTATGGCTACACCTTC
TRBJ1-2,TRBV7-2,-,CASSRDGIGLTNYGYTF,TGTGCCAGCAGCCGCGACGGGATAGGGCTCACTAACTATGGCTACACCTTC
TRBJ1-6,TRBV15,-,CATSRDGSSPLHF,TGTGCCACCAGCAGAGATGGGAGTTCACCCCTCCACTTT
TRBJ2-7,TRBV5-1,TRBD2,CASYPGLAGVKEQYF,TGCGCCAGCTACCCGGGACTAGCGGGAGTGAAAGAGCAGTACTTC
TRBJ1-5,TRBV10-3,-,CATSPGNNQPQHF,TGTGCCACCTCGCCAGGGAACAATCAGCCCCAGCATTTT
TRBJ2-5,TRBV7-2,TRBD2,CASRRGGAGETQYF,TGTGCCAGCAGACGCGGGGGGGCGGGTGAGACCCAGTACTTC
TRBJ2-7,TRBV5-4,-,CASGNDGSSYEQYF,TGTGCCAGCGGGAATGATGGGAGCTCCTACGAGCAGTACTTC
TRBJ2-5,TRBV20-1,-,CSASKQTQYF,TGCAGTGCTAGTAAGCAGACCCAGTACTTC
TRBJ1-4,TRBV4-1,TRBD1,CASSFGQGEEKLFF,TGCGCCAGCAGCTTCGGACAGGGGGAAGAAAAACTGTTTTTT
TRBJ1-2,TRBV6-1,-,CASRIQGSNYGYTF,TGTGCCAGCAGGATACAGGGTTCTAACTATGGCTACACCTTC
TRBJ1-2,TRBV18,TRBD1,CASSPARTGYGYTF,TGTGCCAGCTCACCAGCCCGGACAGGTTATGGCTACACCTTC
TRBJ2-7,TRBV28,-,CASSDPQGGERRSYEQYF,TGTGCCAGCAGTGACCCCCAGGGCGGGGAGAGGCGCTCCTACGAGCAGTACTTC
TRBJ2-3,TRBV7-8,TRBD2,CASSPGLAWRRTDTQYF,TGTGCCAGCAGCCCAGGACTAGCTTGGAGACGCACAGATACGCAGTATTTT